Each of the 5 T cell receptor beta chains below was sequenced from the same sample in a study of blood T cell repertoires in COVID-19. Sequencing was performed with immunoSEQ multiplex PCR; in TCRdb, only in-frame clones are kept and a portion is missing. The sample yields 300,000 to 450,000 clones, more than 75% seen once. The sequencing input was PBMCs or T cells enriched from blood (not recorded which). These receptors originate from a woman between 18 and 30 years old who had recovered from COVID-19.

Details on this clone: Compared with germline, one end of the junction differs, possibly owing to a read error. V usage is TRBV7-3 and J usage is TRBJ1-2, with D possibly TRBD1 on 6 matching bases. This CDR3 region has 17 residues. The germline CDR1 and CDR2 sequences are SGHTA and FQGTGA. In DNA, the CDR3 is TGTGCCAGCAGCCTAACGGGTACCCAGGGGACTAACTATGGCTACACCTTC. Its protein is CASSLTGTQGTNYGYTF.

This clone was seen once. The V gene is TRBV3-1 (or the pseudogene TRBV3-2), the J gene TRBJ2-3; D might be TRBD1 (6 bases). Trimming shortened V by 1 base and J by 5 bases, and 13 bases separated the two germline ends. This CDR3 has 15 amino acids. Germline assignment: CDR1 LGHDT and CDR2 YNNKEL (reference sequence). The CDR3 DNA sequence: TGTGCCAGCAGCCAAGCTAACAGGGCTGGAGATACGCAGTATTTT. Its protein is CASSQANRAGDTQYF.

This sequence joins TRBV1 and TRBJ1-5; TRBD1, the table's D call, lacks a check against the DNA. TRBV1 is designated a pseudogene. The CDR3 extends over 15 amino acids. For the CDR3, the DNA is TGCACCAGCAGCTCGGGACAGAAAGGCAATCAGCCCCAGCATTTT. It translates to CTSSSGQKGNQPQHF.

On this clone: Other DNA sequences in the sample encode the same CDR3. This chain connects TRBV9 to TRBJ2-7, with D possibly being TRBD2 (6 bases). V lost 0 bases and J 4 bases, leaving 8 bases between the germline ends. Germline V gene data show CDR1 as SGDLS and CDR2 as YYNGEE. This CDR3 contains 13 residues. As DNA, the CDR3 is TGTGCCAGCAGCGTAGACGGGGGTTACGAGCAGTACTTC. As protein: CASSVDGGYEQYF.

This chain uses TRBV7-9 with TRBJ1-1, with TRBD1 as a possible D gene (6 bases). The ends were cut back, 5 bases at V and 2 bases at J, with 9 bases in the middle. This CDR3 comprises 13 residues. The V gene's germline CDR1 is SEHNR and CDR2 FQNEAQ (reference sequence). The CDR3 reads CASSPTGNTEAFF. The CDR3 DNA is TGTGCCAGCAGCCCGACAGGTAACACTGAAGCTTTCTTT.